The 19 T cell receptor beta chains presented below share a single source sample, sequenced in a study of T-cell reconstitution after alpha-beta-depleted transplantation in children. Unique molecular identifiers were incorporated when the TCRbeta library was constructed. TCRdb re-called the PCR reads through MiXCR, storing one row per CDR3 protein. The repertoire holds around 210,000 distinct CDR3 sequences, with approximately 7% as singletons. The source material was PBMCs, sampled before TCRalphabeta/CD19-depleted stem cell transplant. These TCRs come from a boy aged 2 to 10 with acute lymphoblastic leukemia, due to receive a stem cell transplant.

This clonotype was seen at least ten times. The CDR3 region has the DNA TGCAGTGCTAGAAAGGGACAGGTTTACGAGCAGTACTTC. Protein: CSARKGQVYEQYF. This sequence joins TRBV20-1 and TRBJ2-7; 8 positions agree with TRBD1. The CDR3 has 13 amino acids. Trimming cost V 2 bases and J 4 bases; bases outside gene matches: 4. Germline V gene sequence: CDR1 DFQATT, CDR2 SNEGSKA (reference sequence).

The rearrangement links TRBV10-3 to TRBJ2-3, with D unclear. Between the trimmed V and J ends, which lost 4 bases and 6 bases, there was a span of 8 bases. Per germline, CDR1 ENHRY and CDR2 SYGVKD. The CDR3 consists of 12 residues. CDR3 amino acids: CAISGMGDTQYF. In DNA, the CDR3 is TGTGCCATCAGTGGAATGGGTGATACGCAGTATTTT.

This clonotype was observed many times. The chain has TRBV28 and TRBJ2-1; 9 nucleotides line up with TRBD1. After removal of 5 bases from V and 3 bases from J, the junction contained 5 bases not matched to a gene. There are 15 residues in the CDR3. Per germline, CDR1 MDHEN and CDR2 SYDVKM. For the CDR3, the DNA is TGTGCCAGCAGTCCACGGGACAGGGACTACAATGAGCAGTTCTTC. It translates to CASSPRDRDYNEQFF.

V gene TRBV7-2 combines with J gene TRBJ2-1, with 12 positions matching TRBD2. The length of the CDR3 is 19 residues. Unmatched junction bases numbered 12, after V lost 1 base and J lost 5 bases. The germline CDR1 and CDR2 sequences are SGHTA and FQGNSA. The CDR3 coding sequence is TGTGCCAGCAGCTTAGGGCACCCTAGCGGGAGGGCCCTCCACAATGAGCAGTTCTTC. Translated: CASSLGHPSGRALHNEQFF.

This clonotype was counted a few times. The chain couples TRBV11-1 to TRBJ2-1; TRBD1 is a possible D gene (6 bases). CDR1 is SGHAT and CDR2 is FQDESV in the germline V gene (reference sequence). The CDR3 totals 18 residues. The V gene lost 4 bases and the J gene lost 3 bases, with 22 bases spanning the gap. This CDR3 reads CASSSPSDSPLDYNEQFF. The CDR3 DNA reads TGTGCCAGCAGCTCACCATCGGACAGTCCCTTAGACTACAATGAGCAGTTCTTC.

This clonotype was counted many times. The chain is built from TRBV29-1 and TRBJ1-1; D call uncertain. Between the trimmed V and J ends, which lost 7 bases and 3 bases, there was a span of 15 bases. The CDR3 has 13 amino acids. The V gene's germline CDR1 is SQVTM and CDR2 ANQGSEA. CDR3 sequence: CSGVDPRDTEAFF. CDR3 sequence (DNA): TGCAGCGGGGTGGACCCGAGGGACACTGAAGCTTTCTTT.

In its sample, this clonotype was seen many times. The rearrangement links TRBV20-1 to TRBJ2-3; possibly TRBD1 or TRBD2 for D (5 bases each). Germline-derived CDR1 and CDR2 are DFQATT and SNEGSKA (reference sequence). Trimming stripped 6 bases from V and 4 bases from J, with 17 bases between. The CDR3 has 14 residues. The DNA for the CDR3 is TGCAGTGCCTTCCCGGATGAGGGGCCAGATACGCAGTATTTT. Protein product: CSAFPDEGPDTQYF.

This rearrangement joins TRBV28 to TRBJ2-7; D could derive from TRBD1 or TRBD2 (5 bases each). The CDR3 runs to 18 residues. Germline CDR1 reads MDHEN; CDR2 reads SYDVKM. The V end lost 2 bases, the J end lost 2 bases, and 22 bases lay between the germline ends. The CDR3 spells CASSLERGASSVTYEQYF. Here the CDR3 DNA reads TGTGCCAGCAGTTTAGAGAGGGGCGCAAGCTCCGTCACCTACGAGCAGTACTTC.

The DNA for the CDR3 is TGCAGTGCAACGGACAGAAATCAGCCCCAGCATTTT. This codes for CSATDRNQPQHF. This chain links TRBV20-1 with TRBJ1-5, with D perhaps TRBD1 (6 bases). The V end lost 6 bases, the J end lost 4 bases, and 10 bases lay between the germline ends. Germline V gives CDR1 DFQATT, CDR2 SNEGSKA (reference sequence). This CDR3 has 12 amino acids.

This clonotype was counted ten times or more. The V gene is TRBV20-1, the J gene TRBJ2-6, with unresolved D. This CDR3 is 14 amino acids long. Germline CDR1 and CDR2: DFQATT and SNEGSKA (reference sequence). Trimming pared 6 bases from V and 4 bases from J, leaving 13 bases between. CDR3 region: CSAPHSLGANVLTF. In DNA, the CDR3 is TGCAGTGCCCCACACTCTCTGGGGGCCAACGTCCTGACTTTC.

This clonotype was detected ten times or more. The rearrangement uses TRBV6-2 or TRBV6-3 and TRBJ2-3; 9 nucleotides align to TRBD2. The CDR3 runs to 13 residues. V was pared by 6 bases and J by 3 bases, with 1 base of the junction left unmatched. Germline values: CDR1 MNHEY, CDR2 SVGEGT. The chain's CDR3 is CASRLAGTDTQYF. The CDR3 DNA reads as TGTGCCAGCAGGCTAGCGGGAACAGATACGCAGTATTTT.

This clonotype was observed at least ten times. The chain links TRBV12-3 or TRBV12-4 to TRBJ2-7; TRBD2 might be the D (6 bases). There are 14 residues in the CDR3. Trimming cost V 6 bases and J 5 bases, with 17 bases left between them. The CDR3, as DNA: TGTGCCAGCAGCTCCGGGCGGGAAGCTCACGAGCAGTACTTC. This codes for CASSSGREAHEQYF.

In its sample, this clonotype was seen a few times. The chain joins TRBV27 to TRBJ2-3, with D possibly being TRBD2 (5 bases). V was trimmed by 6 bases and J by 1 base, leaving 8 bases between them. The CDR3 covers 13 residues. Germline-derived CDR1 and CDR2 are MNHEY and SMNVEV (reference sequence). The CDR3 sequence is CASRTKRTDTQYF. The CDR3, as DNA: TGTGCCAGCAGGACTAAACGCACAGATACGCAGTATTTT.

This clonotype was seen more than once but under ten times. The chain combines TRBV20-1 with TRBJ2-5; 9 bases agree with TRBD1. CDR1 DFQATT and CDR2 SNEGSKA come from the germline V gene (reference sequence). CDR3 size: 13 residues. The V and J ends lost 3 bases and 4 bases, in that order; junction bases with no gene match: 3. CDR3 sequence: CSARGQGGETQYF. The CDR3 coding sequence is TGCAGTGCTAGGGGACAGGGAGGAGAGACCCAGTACTTC.

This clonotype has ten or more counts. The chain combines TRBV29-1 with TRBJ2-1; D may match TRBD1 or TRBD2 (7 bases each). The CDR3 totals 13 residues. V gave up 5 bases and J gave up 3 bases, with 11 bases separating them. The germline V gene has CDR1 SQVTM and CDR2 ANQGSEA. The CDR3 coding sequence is TGCAGCGTTCAGGGGGGGAACTACAATGAGCAGTTCTTC. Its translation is CSVQGGNYNEQFF.

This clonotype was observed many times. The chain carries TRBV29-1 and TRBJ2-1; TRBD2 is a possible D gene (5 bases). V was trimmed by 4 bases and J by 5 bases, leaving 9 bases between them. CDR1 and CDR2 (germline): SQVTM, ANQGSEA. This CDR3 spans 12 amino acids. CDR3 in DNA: TGCAGCGTTGGAGTGGGAGACAATGAGCAGTTCTTC. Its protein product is CSVGVGDNEQFF.

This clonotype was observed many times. The CDR3 nucleotides are TGCGCCAGCTCCGCCGGGACAGGGTCGTCTGGGGCCAACGTCCTGACTTTC. It encodes CASSAGTGSSGANVLTF. This rearrangement joins TRBV5-1 to TRBJ2-6; 9 bases match TRBD1. Germline CDR1 reads SGHRS; CDR2 reads YFSETQ. V lost 7 bases to trimming and J lost 1 base; unmatched junction nucleotides: 9. The CDR3 covers 17 residues.

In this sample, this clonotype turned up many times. For the CDR3, the DNA is TGTGCCAGCAGCTTAGCTAGCGGGGGGGCTCCCACAGATACGCAGTATTTT. It yields the protein CASSLASGGAPTDTQYF. This rearrangement joins TRBV7-2 to TRBJ2-3; 11 positions match TRBD2. The CDR3 is made up of 17 amino acids. The V gene end was trimmed by 0 bases and the J gene end by 2 bases; junction bases not matched to a gene: 4. Germline V gene lookup returns CDR1 SGHTA and CDR2 FQGNSA.

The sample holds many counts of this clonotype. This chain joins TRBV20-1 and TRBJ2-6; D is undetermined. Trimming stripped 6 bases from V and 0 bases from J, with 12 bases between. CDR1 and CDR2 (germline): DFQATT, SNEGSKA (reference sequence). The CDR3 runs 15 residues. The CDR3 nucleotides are TGCAGTGCCCCGAAGTTTTACTCTGGGGCCAACGTCCTGACTTTC. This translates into CSAPKFYSGANVLTF.